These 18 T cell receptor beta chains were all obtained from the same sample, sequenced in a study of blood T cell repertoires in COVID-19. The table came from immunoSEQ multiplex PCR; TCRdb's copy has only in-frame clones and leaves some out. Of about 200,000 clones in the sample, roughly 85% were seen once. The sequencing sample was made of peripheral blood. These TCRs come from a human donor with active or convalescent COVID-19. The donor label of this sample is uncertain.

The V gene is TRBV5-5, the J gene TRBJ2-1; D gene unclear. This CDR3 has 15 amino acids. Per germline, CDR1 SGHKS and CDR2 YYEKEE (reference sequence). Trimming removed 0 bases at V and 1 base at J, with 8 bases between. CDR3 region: CASSLGSASYNEQFF. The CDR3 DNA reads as TGTGCCAGCAGCTTGGGAAGCGCGTCCTACAATGAGCAGTTCTTC.

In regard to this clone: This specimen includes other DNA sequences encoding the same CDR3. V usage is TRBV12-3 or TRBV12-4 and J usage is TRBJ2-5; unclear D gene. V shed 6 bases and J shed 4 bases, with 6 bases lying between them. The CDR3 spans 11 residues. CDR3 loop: CASSLRETQYF. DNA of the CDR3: TGTGCCAGCAGCCTAAGAGAGACCCAGTACTTC.

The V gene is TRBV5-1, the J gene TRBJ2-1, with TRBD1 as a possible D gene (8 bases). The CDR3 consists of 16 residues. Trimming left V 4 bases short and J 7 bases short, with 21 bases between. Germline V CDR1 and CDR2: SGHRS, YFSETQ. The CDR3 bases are TGCGCCAGCAGCGTCTCGGGACAGGCAGCGGGGAATGAGCAGTTCTTC. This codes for CASSVSGQAAGNEQFF.

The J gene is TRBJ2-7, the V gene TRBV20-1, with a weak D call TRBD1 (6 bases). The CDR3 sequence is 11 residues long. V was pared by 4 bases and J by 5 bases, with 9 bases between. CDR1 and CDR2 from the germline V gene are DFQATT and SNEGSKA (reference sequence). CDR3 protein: CSATNRDEQYF. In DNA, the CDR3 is TGCAGTGCTACTAACAGGGACGAGCAGTACTTC.

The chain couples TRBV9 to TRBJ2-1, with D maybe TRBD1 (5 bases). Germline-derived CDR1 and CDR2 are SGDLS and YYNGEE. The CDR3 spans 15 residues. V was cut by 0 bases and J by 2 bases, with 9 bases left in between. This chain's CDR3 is CASSVAGIAYNEQFF. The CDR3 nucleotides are TGTGCCAGCAGCGTAGCAGGGATAGCCTACAATGAGCAGTTCTTC.

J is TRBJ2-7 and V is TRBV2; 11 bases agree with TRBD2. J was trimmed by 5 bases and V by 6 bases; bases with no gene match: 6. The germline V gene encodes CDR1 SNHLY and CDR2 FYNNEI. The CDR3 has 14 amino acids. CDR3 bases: TGTGCCAGCAGCAATAGCGGGAGGGCGCACGAGCAGTACTTC. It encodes CASSNSGRAHEQYF.

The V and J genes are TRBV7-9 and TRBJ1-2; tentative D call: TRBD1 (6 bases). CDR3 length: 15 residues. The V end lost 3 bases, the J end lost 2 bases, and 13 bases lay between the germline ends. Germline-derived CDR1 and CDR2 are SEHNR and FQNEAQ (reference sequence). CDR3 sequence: CASSFYHRDNYGYTF. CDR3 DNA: TGTGCCAGCAGCTTCTACCACAGGGACAACTATGGCTACACCTTC.

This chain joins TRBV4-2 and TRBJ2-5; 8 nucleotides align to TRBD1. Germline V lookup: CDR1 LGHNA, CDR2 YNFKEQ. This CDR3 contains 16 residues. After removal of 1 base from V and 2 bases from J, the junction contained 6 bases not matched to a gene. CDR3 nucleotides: TGTGCCAGCAGCCAAGGAATAGGGACAGGTCAAGAGACCCAGTACTTC. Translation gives CASSQGIGTGQETQYF.

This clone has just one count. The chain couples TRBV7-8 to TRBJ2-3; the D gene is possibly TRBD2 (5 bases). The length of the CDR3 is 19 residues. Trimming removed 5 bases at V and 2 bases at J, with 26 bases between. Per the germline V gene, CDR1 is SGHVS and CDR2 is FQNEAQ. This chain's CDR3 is CASSATTLAGRVNTDTQYF. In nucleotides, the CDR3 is TGTGCCAGCAGCGCGACGACCCTCGCTGGGCGGGTAAACACAGATACGCAGTATTTT. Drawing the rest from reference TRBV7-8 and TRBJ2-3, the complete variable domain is GAGVSQSPRYKVAKRGQDVALRCDPISGHVSLFWYQQALGQGPEFLTYFQNEAQLDKSGLPSDRFFAERPEGSVSTLKIQRTQQEDSAVYLCASSATTLAGRVNTDTQYFGPGTRLTVL.

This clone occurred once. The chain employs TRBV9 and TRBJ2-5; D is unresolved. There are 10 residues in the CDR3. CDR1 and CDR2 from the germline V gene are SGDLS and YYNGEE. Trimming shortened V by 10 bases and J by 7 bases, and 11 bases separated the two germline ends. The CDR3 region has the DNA TGTGCCGGGCCGGTGGTGACCCAGTACTTC. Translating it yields CAGPVVTQYF.

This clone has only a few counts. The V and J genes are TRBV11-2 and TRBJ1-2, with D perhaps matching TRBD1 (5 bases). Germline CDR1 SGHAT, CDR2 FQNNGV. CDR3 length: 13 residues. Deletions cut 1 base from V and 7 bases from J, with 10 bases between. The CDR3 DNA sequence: TGTGCCAGCAGCTTAGCAGGGCAGGGTGGCTACACCTTC. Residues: CASSLAGQGGYTF.

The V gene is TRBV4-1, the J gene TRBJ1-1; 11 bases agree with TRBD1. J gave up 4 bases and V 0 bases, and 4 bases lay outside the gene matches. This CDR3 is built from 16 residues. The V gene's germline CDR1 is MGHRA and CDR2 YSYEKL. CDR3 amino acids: CASSQEGTGGATEAFF. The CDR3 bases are TGCGCCAGCAGCCAAGAAGGGACAGGGGGTGCCACTGAAGCTTTCTTT.

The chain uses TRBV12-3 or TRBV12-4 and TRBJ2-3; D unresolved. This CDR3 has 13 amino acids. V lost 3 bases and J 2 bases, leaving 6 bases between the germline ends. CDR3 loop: CASSFRFTDTQYF. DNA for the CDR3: TGTGCCAGCAGTTTCCGTTTCACAGATACGCAGTATTTT.

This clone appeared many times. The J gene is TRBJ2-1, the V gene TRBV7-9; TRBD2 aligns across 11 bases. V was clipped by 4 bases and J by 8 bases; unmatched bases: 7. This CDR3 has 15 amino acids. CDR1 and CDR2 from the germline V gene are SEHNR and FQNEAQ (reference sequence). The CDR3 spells CASSSSGRRMDEQFF. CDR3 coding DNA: TGTGCCAGCAGCTCTAGCGGGAGGCGTATGGATGAGCAGTTCTTC.

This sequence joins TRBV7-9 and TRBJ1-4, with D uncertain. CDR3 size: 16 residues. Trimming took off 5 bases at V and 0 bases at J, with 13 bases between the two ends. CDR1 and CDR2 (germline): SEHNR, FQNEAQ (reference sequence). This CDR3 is CASSPVFTATNEKLFF. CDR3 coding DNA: TGTGCCAGCAGCCCCGTTTTTACTGCAACTAATGAAAAACTGTTTTTT.

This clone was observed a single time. Written as DNA, the CDR3 is TGTGCCAGCACCCACACCGGGACTAGCCCCTACGAGCAGTACTTC. It is translated as CASTHTGTSPYEQYF. The V gene is TRBV6-5, the J gene TRBJ2-7; 9 nucleotides match TRBD2. The CDR3 totals 15 residues. J was trimmed by 2 bases and V by 7 bases; bases with no gene match: 9. Germline V gene lookup returns CDR1 MNHEY and CDR2 SVGAGI.

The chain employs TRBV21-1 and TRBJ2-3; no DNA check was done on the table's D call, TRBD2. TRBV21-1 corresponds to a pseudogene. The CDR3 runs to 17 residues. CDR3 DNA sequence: TGTGCCAGCAGCGACATACTCCCTGGTACATCGGGGGATACGCAGTATTTT. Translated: CASSDILPGTSGDTQYF.

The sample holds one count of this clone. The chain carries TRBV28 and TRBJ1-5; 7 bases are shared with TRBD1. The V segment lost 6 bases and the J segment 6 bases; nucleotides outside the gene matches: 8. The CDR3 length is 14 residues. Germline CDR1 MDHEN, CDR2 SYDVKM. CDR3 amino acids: CASSVWAGGQPQHF. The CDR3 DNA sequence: TGTGCCAGCAGCGTATGGGCAGGGGGTCAGCCCCAGCATTTT.